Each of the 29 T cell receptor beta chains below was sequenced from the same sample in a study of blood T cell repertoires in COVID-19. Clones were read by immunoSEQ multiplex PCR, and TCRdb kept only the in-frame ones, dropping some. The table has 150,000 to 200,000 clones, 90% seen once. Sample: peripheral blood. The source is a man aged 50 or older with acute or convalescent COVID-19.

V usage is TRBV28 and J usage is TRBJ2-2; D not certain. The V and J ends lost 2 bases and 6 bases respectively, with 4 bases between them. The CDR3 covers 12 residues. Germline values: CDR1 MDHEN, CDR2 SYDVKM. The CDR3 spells CASSLPPGELFF. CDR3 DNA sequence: TGTGCCAGCAGTTTACCTCCCGGGGAGCTGTTTTTT. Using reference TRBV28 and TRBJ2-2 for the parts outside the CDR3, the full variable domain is DVKVTQSSRYLVKRTGEKVFLECVQDMDHENMFWYRQDPGLGLRLIYFSYDVKMKEKGDIPEGYSVSREKKERFSLILESASTNQTSMYLCASSLPPGELFFGEGSRLTVL.

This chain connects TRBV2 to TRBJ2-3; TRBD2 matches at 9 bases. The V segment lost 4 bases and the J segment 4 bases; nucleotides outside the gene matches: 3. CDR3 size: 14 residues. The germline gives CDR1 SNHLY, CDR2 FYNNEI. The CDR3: CASSVGLAPDTQYF. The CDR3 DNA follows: TGTGCCAGCAGTGTGGGACTAGCCCCAGATACGCAGTATTTT.

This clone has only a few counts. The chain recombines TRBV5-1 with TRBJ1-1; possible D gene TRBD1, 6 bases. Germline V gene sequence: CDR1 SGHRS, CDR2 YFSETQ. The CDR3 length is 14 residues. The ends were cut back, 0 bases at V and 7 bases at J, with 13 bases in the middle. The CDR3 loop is CASSLGDNSGEAFF. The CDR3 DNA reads TGCGCCAGCAGCTTGGGGGACAACAGTGGTGAAGCTTTCTTT.

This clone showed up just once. CDR3 in amino acids: CASSLAGQGKTQYF. CDR3 DNA sequence: TGTGCCAGCAGCTTAGCGGGGCAGGGGAAGACCCAGTACTTC. The chain couples TRBV7-2 to TRBJ2-5, with a possible D match to TRBD1 (6 bases). Germline V gives CDR1 SGHTA, CDR2 FQGNSA. The CDR3 sequence is 14 residues long. V lost 0 bases and J 6 bases, leaving 11 bases between the germline ends. Filled out from reference TRBV7-2 and TRBJ2-5, the complete variable domain reads GAGVSQSPSNKVTEKGKDVELRCDPISGHTALYWYRQSLGQGLEFLIYFQGNSAPDKSGLPSDRFSAERTGGSVSTLTIQRTQQEDSAVYLCASSLAGQGKTQYFGPGTRLLVL.

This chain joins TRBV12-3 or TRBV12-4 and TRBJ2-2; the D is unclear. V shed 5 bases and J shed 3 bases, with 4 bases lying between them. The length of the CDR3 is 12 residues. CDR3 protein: CASSPYTGELFF. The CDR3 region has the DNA TGTGCCAGCAGTCCATACACCGGGGAGCTGTTTTTT.

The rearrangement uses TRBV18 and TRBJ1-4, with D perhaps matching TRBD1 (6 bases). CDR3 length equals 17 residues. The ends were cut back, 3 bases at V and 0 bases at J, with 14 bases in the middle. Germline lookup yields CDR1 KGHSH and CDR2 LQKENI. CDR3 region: CASSPRTVLATNEKLFF. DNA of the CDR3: TGTGCCAGCTCACCTCGGACAGTCCTTGCAACTAATGAAAAACTGTTTTTT.

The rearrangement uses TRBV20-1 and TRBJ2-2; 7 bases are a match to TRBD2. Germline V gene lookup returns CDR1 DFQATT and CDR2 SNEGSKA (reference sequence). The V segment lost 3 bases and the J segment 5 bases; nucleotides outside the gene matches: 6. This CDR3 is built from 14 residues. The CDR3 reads CSASVPGGTGELFF. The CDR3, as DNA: TGCAGTGCTAGTGTGCCGGGGGGAACCGGGGAGCTGTTTTTT.

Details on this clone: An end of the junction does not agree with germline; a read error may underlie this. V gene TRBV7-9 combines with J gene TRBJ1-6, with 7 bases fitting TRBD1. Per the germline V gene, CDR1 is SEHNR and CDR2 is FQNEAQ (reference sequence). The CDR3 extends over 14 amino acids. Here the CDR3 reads CASSLPGQFSPLHF. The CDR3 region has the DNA TGTGCCAGCAGCTTACCGGGACAGTTTTCACCCCTTCACTTT.

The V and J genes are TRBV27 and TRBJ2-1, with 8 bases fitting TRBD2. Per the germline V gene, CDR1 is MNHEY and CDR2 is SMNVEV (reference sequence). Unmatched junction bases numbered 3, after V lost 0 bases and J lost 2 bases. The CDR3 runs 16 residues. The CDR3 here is CASSLSAGGPYNEQFF. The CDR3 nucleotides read TGTGCCAGCAGTTTATCGGCGGGGGGTCCCTACAATGAGCAGTTCTTC.

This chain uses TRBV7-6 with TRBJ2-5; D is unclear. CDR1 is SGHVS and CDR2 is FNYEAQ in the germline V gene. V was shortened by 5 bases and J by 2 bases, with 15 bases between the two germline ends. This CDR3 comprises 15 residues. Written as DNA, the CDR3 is TGTGCCAGCAGCCGTACAGATACTTCTCAAGAGACCCAGTACTTC. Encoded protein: CASSRTDTSQETQYF. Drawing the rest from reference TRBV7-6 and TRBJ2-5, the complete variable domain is GAGVSQSPRYKVTKRGQDVALRCDPISGHVSLYWYRQALGQGPEFLTYFNYEAQQDKSGLPNDRFSAERPEGSISTLTIQRTEQRDSAMYRCASSRTDTSQETQYFGPGTRLLVL.

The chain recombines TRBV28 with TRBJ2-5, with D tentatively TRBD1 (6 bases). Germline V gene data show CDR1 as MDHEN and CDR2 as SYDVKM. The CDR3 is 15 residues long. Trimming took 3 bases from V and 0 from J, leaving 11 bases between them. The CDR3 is CASSLPGENQETQYF. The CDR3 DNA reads TGTGCCAGCAGTTTGCCAGGGGAAAACCAAGAGACCCAGTACTTC.

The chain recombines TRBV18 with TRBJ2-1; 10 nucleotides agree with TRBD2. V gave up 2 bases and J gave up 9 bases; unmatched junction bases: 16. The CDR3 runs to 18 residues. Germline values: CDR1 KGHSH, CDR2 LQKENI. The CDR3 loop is CASSPKTALAGVLGEQFF. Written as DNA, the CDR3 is TGTGCCAGCTCACCAAAAACGGCTCTAGCGGGAGTTCTCGGTGAGCAGTTCTTC.

In nucleotides, the CDR3 is TGCGCCAGCAGCCAAGATCGGGGGGGGAGGGTTTACAATGAGCAGTTCTTC. Amino acids: CASSQDRGGRVYNEQFF. The rearrangement links TRBV4-3 to TRBJ2-1; 8 bases fit TRBD2. This CDR3 has 17 residues. Germline-derived CDR1 and CDR2 are LGHNA and YSLEER. V gave up 0 bases and J gave up 4 bases; unmatched junction bases: 8.

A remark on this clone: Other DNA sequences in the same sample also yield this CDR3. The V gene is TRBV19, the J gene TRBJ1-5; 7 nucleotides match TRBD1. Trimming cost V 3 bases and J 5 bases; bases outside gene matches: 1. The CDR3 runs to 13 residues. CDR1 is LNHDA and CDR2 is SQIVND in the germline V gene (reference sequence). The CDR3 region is CASSIDRDQPQHF. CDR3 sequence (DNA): TGTGCCAGTAGTATCGACAGGGATCAGCCCCAGCATTTT.

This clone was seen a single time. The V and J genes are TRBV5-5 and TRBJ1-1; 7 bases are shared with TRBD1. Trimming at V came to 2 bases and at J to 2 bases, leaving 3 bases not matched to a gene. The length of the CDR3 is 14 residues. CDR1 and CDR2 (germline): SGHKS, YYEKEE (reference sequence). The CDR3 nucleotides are TGTGCCAGCAGCTTCGACAGGGTAAACACTGAAGCTTTCTTT. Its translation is CASSFDRVNTEAFF.

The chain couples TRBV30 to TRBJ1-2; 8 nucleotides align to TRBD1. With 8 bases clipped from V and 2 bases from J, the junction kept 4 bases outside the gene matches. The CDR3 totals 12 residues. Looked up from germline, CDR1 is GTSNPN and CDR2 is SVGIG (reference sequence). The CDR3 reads CARDRRNYGYTF. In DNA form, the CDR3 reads TGTGCCCGGGACAGGCGCAACTATGGCTACACCTTC.

This chain's CDR3 is CASNELEHQNIQYF. The CDR3 nucleotides are TGTGCCAGCAACGAACTAGAGCACCAAAACATTCAGTACTTC. The V gene is TRBV21-1, the J gene TRBJ2-4; the table's D gene call, TRBD2, was not cross checked with the DNA. TRBV21-1 is classified as a pseudogene. The CDR3 contains 14 residues.

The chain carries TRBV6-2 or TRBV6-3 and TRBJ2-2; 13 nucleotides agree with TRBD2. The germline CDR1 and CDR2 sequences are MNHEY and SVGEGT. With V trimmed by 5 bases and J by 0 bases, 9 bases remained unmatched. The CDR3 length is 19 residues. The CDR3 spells CASSKRRTSGGPNTGELFF. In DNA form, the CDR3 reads TGTGCCAGCAGTAAAAGAAGGACTAGCGGGGGACCGAACACCGGGGAGCTGTTTTTT.

The CDR3 reads CASSLRGLAGGPGETQYF. The CDR3 nucleotides are TGTGCCAGCAGCCTTCGCGGACTAGCGGGAGGGCCTGGAGAGACCCAGTACTTC. The chain employs TRBV7-2 and TRBJ2-5; 15 bases are a match to TRBD2. Germline CDR1 SGHTA, CDR2 FQGNSA. The CDR3 spans 18 residues. Losses at the gene ends were 5 bases for V and 4 bases for J; bases not matched to a gene: 11. Filled out from reference TRBV7-2 and TRBJ2-5, the complete variable domain reads GAGVSQSPSNKVTEKGKDVELRCDPISGHTALYWYRQSLGQGLEFLIYFQGNSAPDKSGLPSDRFSAERTGGSVSTLTIQRTQQEDSAVYLCASSLRGLAGGPGETQYFGPGTRLLVL.

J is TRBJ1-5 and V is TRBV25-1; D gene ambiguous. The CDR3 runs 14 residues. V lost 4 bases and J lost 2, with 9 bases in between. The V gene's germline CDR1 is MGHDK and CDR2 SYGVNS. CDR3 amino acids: CASSVGEGNQPQHF. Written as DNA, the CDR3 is TGTGCCAGCAGTGTCGGGGAAGGCAATCAGCCCCAGCATTTT.

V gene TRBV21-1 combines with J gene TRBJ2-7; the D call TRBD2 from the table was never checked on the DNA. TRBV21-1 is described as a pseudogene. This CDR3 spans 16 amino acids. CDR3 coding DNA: TGTGCCAGCAGGAAAGAAGGTGAGGAGGCCACCTACGAGCAGTACGTC. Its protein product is CASRKEGEEATYEQYV.

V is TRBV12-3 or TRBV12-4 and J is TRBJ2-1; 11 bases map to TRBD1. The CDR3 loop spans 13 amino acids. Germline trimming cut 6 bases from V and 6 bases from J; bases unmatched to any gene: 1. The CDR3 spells CASRGTGGNEQFF. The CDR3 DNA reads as TGTGCCAGCAGAGGGACAGGGGGCAATGAGCAGTTCTTC.

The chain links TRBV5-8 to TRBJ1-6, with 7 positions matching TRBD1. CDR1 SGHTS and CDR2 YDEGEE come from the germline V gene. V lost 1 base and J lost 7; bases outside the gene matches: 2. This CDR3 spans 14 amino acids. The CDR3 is CASSLRTGNSPLHF. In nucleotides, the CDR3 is TGTGCCAGCAGCTTGAGGACAGGAAATTCACCCCTCCACTTT.

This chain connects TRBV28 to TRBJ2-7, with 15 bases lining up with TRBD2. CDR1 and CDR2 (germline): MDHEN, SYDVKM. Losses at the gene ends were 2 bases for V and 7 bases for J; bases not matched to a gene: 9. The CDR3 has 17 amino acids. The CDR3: CASSLRFGTSGRSEQYF. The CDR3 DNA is TGTGCCAGCAGTTTAAGGTTCGGGACTAGCGGGAGGAGTGAGCAGTACTTC.

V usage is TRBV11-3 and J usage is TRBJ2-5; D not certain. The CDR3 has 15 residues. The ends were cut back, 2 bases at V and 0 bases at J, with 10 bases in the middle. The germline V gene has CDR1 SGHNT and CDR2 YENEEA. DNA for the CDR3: TGTGCCAGCAGCTTACATGGCCGCCACCAAGAGACCCAGTACTTC. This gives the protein CASSLHGRHQETQYF.

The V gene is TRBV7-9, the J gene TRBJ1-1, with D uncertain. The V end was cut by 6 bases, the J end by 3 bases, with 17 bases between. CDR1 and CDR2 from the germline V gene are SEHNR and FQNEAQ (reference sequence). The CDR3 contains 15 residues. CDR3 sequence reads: CASSHRRARDTEAFF. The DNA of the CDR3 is TGTGCCAGCAGTCATAGGAGGGCGCGGGACACTGAAGCTTTCTTT.

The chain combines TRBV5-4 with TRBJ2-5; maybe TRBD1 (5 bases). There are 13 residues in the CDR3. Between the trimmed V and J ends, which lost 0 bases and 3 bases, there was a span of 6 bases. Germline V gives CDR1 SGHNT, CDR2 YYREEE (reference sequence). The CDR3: CASSLGQKETQYF. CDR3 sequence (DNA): TGTGCCAGCAGCTTGGGACAGAAAGAGACCCAGTACTTC.

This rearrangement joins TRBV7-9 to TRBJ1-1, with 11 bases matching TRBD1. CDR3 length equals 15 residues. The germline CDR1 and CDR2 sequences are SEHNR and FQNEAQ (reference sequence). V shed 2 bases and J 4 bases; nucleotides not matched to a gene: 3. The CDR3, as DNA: TGTGCCAGCAGCTTACGAGGGACAGGGGGCACTGAAGCTTTCTTT. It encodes CASSLRGTGGTEAFF.

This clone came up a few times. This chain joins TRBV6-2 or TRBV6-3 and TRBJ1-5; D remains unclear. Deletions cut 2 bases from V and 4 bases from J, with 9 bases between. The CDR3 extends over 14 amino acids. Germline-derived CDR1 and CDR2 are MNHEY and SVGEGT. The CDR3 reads CASSYVQENQPQHF. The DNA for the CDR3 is TGTGCCAGCAGTTACGTACAAGAAAATCAGCCCCAGCATTTT.